One and the same sample provided the 2 T cell receptor beta chains below, sequenced in a study of patients and donors after allogeneic stem cell transplantation (dated by TCRdb to the early 2020s). The method was RT-PCR. The sample was run on a NextSeq 550. TCRdb handled the public reads itself, with Q25 trimming in fastp and clone calling in MiXCR, and kept productive beta chains. Each record represents a unique CDR3 protein, reported with the most common genes and DNA among its rows. The sample table shows about a million distinct CDR3 sequences, and approximately 19% are seen once. The ten biggest clones cover approximately 5.9% of the sample. The sequencing input was blood, either unsorted or a sorted T cell fraction (not recorded which). The source is a human donor who was either an allogeneic HSCT recipient or a stem cell or donor lymphocyte infusion donor (not recorded which). It is not recorded whose cells these are; they may come from a transplant donor.

This clonotype was counted between two and nine times. In DNA, the CDR3 is TGTGCCAGCTCACCACCGTCCAGGGCGAACACTGAAGCTTTCTTT. Translated: CASSPPSRANTEAFF. V is TRBV18 and J is TRBJ1-1, with a weak D call TRBD1 (5 bases). The CDR3 runs to 15 residues. Germline CDR1 reads KGHSH; CDR2 reads LQKENI. The V end was cut by 0 bases, the J end by 1 base, with 9 bases between.

The gene calls are TRBV15 and TRBJ2-7, with unresolved D. The CDR3 has 14 amino acids. Germline CDR1 LNHNV, CDR2 YYDKDF (reference sequence). Trimming stripped 0 bases from V and 2 bases from J, with 8 bases between. CDR3 sequence reads: CATSRERITYEQYF. DNA of the CDR3: TGTGCCACCAGCAGAGAACGGATAACCTACGAGCAGTACTTC.